This section outlines one T cell receptor (beta chain) sequence together with its context. These data are taken from a study of blood T cell repertoires in COVID-19. Whole-study context: Material from acute and convalescent COVID-19 was sourced from the United States, Italy and Spain.

The authors' processing: Quantification of nucleated cells was approximated via reference gene primer amplification. Libraries were prepared by immunoSEQ multiplex PCR; TCRdb keeps only in-frame clonotypes and omits some of them. V and J calls and clone size are as listed in that table; D and trimming were resolved from the DNA. The table has some 380,000 clones, more than 75% seen once; the top ten hold around 1.1%. In germline, CDR1 is LGHDT, CDR2 YNNKEL (reference sequence). The junction had 5 bases not matched to a gene; V was cut back by 3 bases and J by 3 bases. This CDR3 comprises 15 residues.

Specimen: peripheral blood. The chain joins TRBV3-1 (or the pseudogene TRBV3-2) to TRBJ2-3; 8 nucleotides agree with TRBD2. This TCR was sampled from a human donor with acute or convalescent COVID-19. The donor label of this sample is uncertain. CDR3 amino acids: CASSHHSGATDTQYF. For the CDR3, the DNA is TGTGCCAGCAGCCACCATAGCGGGGCTACAGATACGCAGTATTTT.